Described below is a single T cell receptor (beta chain) sequence and its context. Its antigen is unidentified. Preparing the TCRbeta library involved the use of unique molecular identifiers. TCRdb called the PCR reads again in MiXCR, with one record for every CDR3 protein. The table includes around 580,000 distinct CDR3 sequences, more than 20% detected once. The record originates from a study of T-cell reconstitution after alpha-beta-depleted transplantation in children. Findings and limits, study-wide: Expanded graft clones numbering several hundred reportedly gave rise to alpha-beta T cells about two months after transplant. Recipient T cells and thymic progenitors that survived were the source of the high TCRbeta diversity seen at day 60 in some patients. After one year, T-cell counts and TCRbeta diversity mostly came from new T cells.

This CDR3 is 13 amino acids long. The V end lost 4 bases, the J end lost 3 bases, and 10 bases lay between the germline ends. CDR1 is SGDLS and CDR2 is YYNGEE in the germline V gene. The chain joins TRBV9 to TRBJ1-2; possibly TRBD1 for D (5 bases). Here the sequenced sample was PBMCs, mostly from graft donor cells, taken 360 days after TCRalphabeta/CD19-depleted stem cell transplant. The receptor was isolated from a boy in the first two years of life who had a stem cell transplant for acute myeloid leukemia, so the T cells may come from the graft donor. The CDR3 nucleotides read TGTGCCAGCAGCTTGACAGCCTACTATGGCTACACCTTC. It codes for CASSLTAYYGYTF.